A selection of T cell receptor beta chains follows, all from one sample in a study of T cell responses to AZD1222 COVID-19 vaccine. The protocol was immunoSEQ multiplex PCR, while the TCRdb copy is restricted to in-frame clones and leaves out a portion. This sample carries 110,000 or so clones, about 88% of them seen once, and the ten largest clones take 44%. The source was peripheral blood, collected 28 days after the second AZD1222 dose. The receptors stem from an adult who received the AZD1222 COVID-19 vaccine. Each CDR3 is given with its conserved first and last residue. Fields, in order: clone size, J gene, D gene, V gene, CDR3 protein, CDR3 DNA. A D gene is named only where the DNA matches it firmly. Size is stated for part of the rows, as once, few or many counts, or as a class when the clone is expanded.

clone_size: once; j_call: TRBJ1-3; d_call: -; v_call: TRBV7-2; cdr3_aa: CASSLVDSRSGNTIYF; cdr3_nt: TGTGCCAGCAGCTTAGTGGACAGCCGCTCTGGAAACACCATATATTTT
clone_size: -; j_call: TRBJ1-2; d_call: TRBD1; v_call: TRBV11-2; cdr3_aa: CASSPRGDPVQGGLGYTF; cdr3_nt: TGTGCCAGCAGCCCACGGGGTGATCCGGTACAGGGGGGACTAGGCTACACCTTC
clone_size: -; j_call: TRBJ2-4; d_call: -; v_call: TRBV28; cdr3_aa: CASSSQGVAKNIQYF; cdr3_nt: TGTGCCAGCAGTTCACAGGGTGTAGCCAAAAACATTCAGTACTTC
clone_size: -; j_call: TRBJ1-1; d_call: -; v_call: TRBV6-5; cdr3_aa: CASTRDVKGTEAFF; cdr3_nt: TGTGCCAGCACTCGGGACGTAAAAGGGACTGAAGCTTTCTTT
clone_size: once; j_call: TRBJ2-5; d_call: -; v_call: TRBV7-6; cdr3_aa: CASSPGYLEQETQYF; cdr3_nt: TGTGCCAGCAGCCCTGGGTACCTAGAACAGGAGACCCAGTACTTC
clone_size: few; j_call: TRBJ2-7; d_call: TRBD2; v_call: TRBV7-9; cdr3_aa: CASSLGTSQKEQYF; cdr3_nt: TGTGCCAGCAGCTTGGGGACTAGTCAGAAAGAGCAGTACTTC
clone_size: -; j_call: TRBJ2-2; d_call: -; v_call: TRBV7-8; cdr3_aa: CASSRDSMGELFF; cdr3_nt: TGTGCCAGCAGCCGAGACTCTATGGGGGAGCTGTTTTTT
clone_size: -; j_call: TRBJ2-5; d_call: -; v_call: TRBV7-2; cdr3_aa: CASSLAGWRETQYF; cdr3_nt: TGTGCCAGCAGCTTAGCAGGCTGGAGAGAGACCCAGTACTTC
clone_size: -; j_call: TRBJ2-1; d_call: -; v_call: TRBV6-6; cdr3_aa: CASSPPVGAEQFF; cdr3_nt: TGTGCCAGCAGCCCCCCGGTTGGGGCCGAGCAGTTCTTC
clone_size: -; j_call: TRBJ2-5; d_call: -; v_call: TRBV2; cdr3_aa: CASSDTGPAETQYF; cdr3_nt: TGTGCCAGCAGTGACACGGGACCGGCAGAGACCCAGTACTTC
clone_size: -; j_call: TRBJ2-7; d_call: -; v_call: TRBV7-3; cdr3_aa: CASSSGSSLRAEQYF; cdr3_nt: TGTGCCAGCAGCTCCGGGTCCTCGCTCCGGGCCGAGCAGTACTTC
clone_size: -; j_call: TRBJ1-2; d_call: -; v_call: TRBV6-5; cdr3_aa: CAAVGRALGGYTF; cdr3_nt: TGTGCCGCCGTGGGGAGGGCTCTGGGAGGCTACACCTTC
clone_size: -; j_call: TRBJ2-2; d_call: -; v_call: TRBV7-3; cdr3_aa: CASSDKGSGELFF; cdr3_nt: TGTGCCAGCAGCGACAAGGGGTCCGGGGAGCTGTTTTTT
clone_size: -; j_call: TRBJ2-6; d_call: -; v_call: TRBV3-1/TRBV3-2; cdr3_aa: CASSLWTPEGANVLTF; cdr3_nt: TGTGCCAGCAGCCTGTGGACGCCCGAGGGGGCCAACGTCCTGACTTTC
clone_size: -; j_call: TRBJ2-2; d_call: TRBD1; v_call: TRBV29-1; cdr3_aa: CSVRGQVDTGELFF; cdr3_nt: TGCAGCGTTAGAGGACAGGTGGACACCGGGGAGCTGTTTTTT
clone_size: -; j_call: TRBJ2-1; d_call: -; v_call: TRBV7-2; cdr3_aa: CASSLVLASGEQFF; cdr3_nt: TGTGCCAGCAGCTTAGTGCTAGCTTCTGGGGAGCAGTTCTTC
clone_size: -; j_call: TRBJ2-2; d_call: TRBD2; v_call: TRBV7-9; cdr3_aa: CASSPTSGKNTGELFF; cdr3_nt: TGTGCCAGCAGCCCCACTAGCGGCAAGAACACCGGGGAGCTGTTTTTT
clone_size: once; j_call: TRBJ2-5; d_call: TRBD2; v_call: TRBV6-5; cdr3_aa: CASTAGTSTQYF; cdr3_nt: TGTGCCAGCACAGCGGGAACGTCGACCCAGTACTTC
clone_size: -; j_call: TRBJ2-3; d_call: TRBD1; v_call: TRBV28; cdr3_aa: CASSLLWGQGKATDTQYF; cdr3_nt: TGTGCCAGCAGTTTATTATGGGGACAGGGGAAAGCCACAGATACGCAGTATTTT
clone_size: -; j_call: TRBJ2-6; d_call: -; v_call: TRBV6-5; cdr3_aa: CASRVGTGANVLTF; cdr3_nt: TGTGCCAGCAGAGTCGGGACTGGGGCCAACGTCCTGACTTTC
clone_size: -; j_call: TRBJ2-1; d_call: -; v_call: TRBV5-6; cdr3_aa: CASSLERNNEQFF; cdr3_nt: TGTGCCAGCAGCTTGGAACGGAACAATGAGCAGTTCTTC
clone_size: -; j_call: TRBJ2-1; d_call: -; v_call: TRBV21-1; cdr3_aa: CASSLKGQGGAAEQFF; cdr3_nt: TGTGCCAGCAGCCTCAAAGGACAGGGGGGGGCCGCTGAGCAGTTCTTC
clone_size: once; j_call: TRBJ1-6; d_call: TRBD1; v_call: TRBV6-5; cdr3_aa: CASMWQGDYNSPLHF; cdr3_nt: TGTGCCAGCATGTGGCAGGGGGACTATAATTCACCCCTCCACTTT
clone_size: -; j_call: TRBJ1-2; d_call: -; v_call: TRBV10-3; cdr3_aa: CAISEGPRMNGYTF; cdr3_nt: TGTGCCATCAGTGAGGGGCCACGGATGAATGGCTACACCTTC
clone_size: -; j_call: TRBJ2-3; d_call: TRBD2; v_call: TRBV28; cdr3_aa: CASRLLAASTDTQYF; cdr3_nt: TGTGCCAGCAGACTGCTAGCGGCTAGCACAGATACGCAGTATTTT
clone_size: -; j_call: TRBJ1-2; d_call: -; v_call: TRBV18; cdr3_aa: CASSSPTDRGNYGYTF; cdr3_nt: TGTGCCAGCTCTTCCCCGACGGACAGAGGAAACTATGGCTACACCTTC
clone_size: -; j_call: TRBJ2-4; d_call: TRBD2; v_call: TRBV19; cdr3_aa: CASSISPGLAGVGKNIQYF; cdr3_nt: TGTGCCAGTAGTATATCCCCGGGACTAGCGGGAGTAGGCAAAAACATTCAGTACTTC
clone_size: -; j_call: TRBJ2-1; d_call: TRBD2; v_call: TRBV5-1; cdr3_aa: CASSNSGRTSPEQFF; cdr3_nt: TGCGCCAGCAGCAATAGCGGGAGGACCTCTCCCGAGCAGTTCTTC
clone_size: once; j_call: TRBJ1-6; d_call: -; v_call: TRBV28; cdr3_aa: CASSLVRVFSPLHF; cdr3_nt: TGTGCCAGCAGTTTGGTCAGGGTGTTCTCACCCCTCCACTTT
clone_size: -; j_call: TRBJ1-1; d_call: -; v_call: TRBV6-2/TRBV6-3; cdr3_aa: CASSFLTMNTEAFF; cdr3_nt: TGTGCCAGCAGTTTCCTAACTATGAACACTGAAGCTTTCTTT
clone_size: -; j_call: TRBJ1-4; d_call: TRBD1; v_call: TRBV27; cdr3_aa: CASSFLTGGEKLFF; cdr3_nt: TGTGCCAGCAGTTTTTTGACAGGGGGCGAAAAACTGTTTTTT
clone_size: -; j_call: TRBJ1-4; d_call: -; v_call: TRBV5-1; cdr3_aa: CASSLVRGEKLFF; cdr3_nt: TGCGCCAGCAGCTTGGTAAGGGGAGAAAAACTGTTTTTT
clone_size: -; j_call: TRBJ1-1; d_call: TRBD1; v_call: TRBV5-1; cdr3_aa: CASSLDWTGFGTEAFF; cdr3_nt: TGCGCCAGCAGCTTGGATTGGACAGGGTTTGGCACTGAAGCTTTCTTT
clone_size: -; j_call: TRBJ2-1; d_call: -; v_call: TRBV7-9; cdr3_aa: CASSFGQLYNEQFF; cdr3_nt: TGTGCCAGCAGCTTCGGACAGCTCTACAATGAGCAGTTCTTC
clone_size: -; j_call: TRBJ2-5; d_call: TRBD2; v_call: TRBV5-6; cdr3_aa: CASSSTSGKAPRETQYF; cdr3_nt: TGTGCCAGCAGCTCGACTAGCGGAAAAGCCCCCAGAGAGACCCAGTACTTC
clone_size: -; j_call: TRBJ2-3; d_call: -; v_call: TRBV19; cdr3_aa: CASSIGQPTDTQYF; cdr3_nt: TGTGCCAGTAGTATCGGGCAACCCACAGATACGCAGTATTTT
clone_size: -; j_call: TRBJ2-1; d_call: -; v_call: TRBV24-1; cdr3_aa: CATSRYNEQFF; cdr3_nt: TGTGCCACCTCTCGCTACAATGAGCAGTTCTTC
clone_size: -; j_call: TRBJ1-1; d_call: -; v_call: TRBV29-1; cdr3_aa: CSVELQEGTEAFF; cdr3_nt: TGCAGCGTTGAACTGCAGGAGGGCACTGAAGCTTTCTTT
clone_size: few; j_call: TRBJ1-2; d_call: TRBD1; v_call: TRBV6-4; cdr3_aa: CASSEREETGIYTF; cdr3_nt: TGTGCCAGCAGTGAGAGGGAGGAGACAGGGATCTACACCTTC
clone_size: -; j_call: TRBJ2-3; d_call: -; v_call: TRBV5-6; cdr3_aa: CASSLAGQTTSTDTQYF; cdr3_nt: TGTGCCAGCAGCTTGGCTGGACAAACTACTAGCACAGATACGCAGTATTTT
clone_size: few; j_call: TRBJ1-1; d_call: -; v_call: TRBV4-1; cdr3_aa: CASSQAGSEAFF; cdr3_nt: TGCGCCAGCAGCCAAGCCGGGAGTGAAGCTTTCTTT
clone_size: -; j_call: TRBJ1-2; d_call: TRBD1; v_call: TRBV7-9; cdr3_aa: CASTSDRVGDGYTF; cdr3_nt: TGTGCCAGCACCTCGGACAGGGTTGGGGATGGCTACACCTTC